The 28 T cell receptor beta chains below come from one sample, sequenced in a study of T cell responses to AZD1222 COVID-19 vaccine. This table comes from immunoSEQ multiplex PCR, and its TCRdb copy is limited to in-frame clones, with some not included. The repertoire includes approximately 270,000 clones, almost 95% of them detected once, and roughly 0.5% sits in the top ten. Sequencing used peripheral blood, obtained 28 days after the second AZD1222 dose. The receptor set was obtained from an adult who received the AZD1222 COVID-19 vaccine.

The chain carries TRBV27 and TRBJ1-1; D might be TRBD1 (5 bases). Germline loops: CDR1 MNHEY, CDR2 SMNVEV (reference sequence). The CDR3 sequence is 18 residues long. The V gene lost 3 bases and the J gene lost 0 bases, with 20 bases spanning the gap. The CDR3 DNA sequence: TGTGCCAGCAGTTTCCCGTGTTCAGGGATGCCCTTGAACACTGAAGCTTTCTTT. Residues: CASSFPCSGMPLNTEAFF.

The chain links TRBV28 to TRBJ1-3, with a possible D match to TRBD1 (5 bases). The CDR3 covers 15 residues. The germline V gene has CDR1 MDHEN and CDR2 SYDVKM. V lost 9 bases and J 0 bases, leaving 15 bases between the germline ends. DNA of the CDR3: TGTGCCAGTTATACAGGTCCCATCTCTGGAAACACCATATATTTT. This translates into CASYTGPISGNTIYF.

The chain combines TRBV3-1 (or the pseudogene TRBV3-2) with TRBJ1-2; 9 bases align to TRBD1. V was pared by 4 bases and J by 8 bases, with 5 bases of the junction left unmatched. The CDR3 consists of 13 residues. Looked up from germline, CDR1 is LGHDT and CDR2 is YNNKEL (reference sequence). The CDR3 DNA sequence: TGTGCCAGCAGCCCTATGACAGGGGGAGGCTACACCTTC. It specifies CASSPMTGGGYTF.

The V and J genes are TRBV6-2 or TRBV6-3 and TRBJ2-5, with D hard to call. Trimming removed 2 bases at V and 0 bases at J, with 10 bases between. This CDR3 is 15 amino acids long. The V gene's germline CDR1 is MNHEY and CDR2 SVGEGT. The CDR3 nucleotides are TGTGCCAGCAGTTACGATCGGGTGGACCAAGAGACCCAGTACTTC. Amino acid sequence: CASSYDRVDQETQYF.

This clone was picked up one time. V gene TRBV3-1 (or the pseudogene TRBV3-2) combines with J gene TRBJ2-7; 8 bases map to TRBD1. Germline V lookup: CDR1 LGHDT, CDR2 YNNKEL (reference sequence). CDR3 length: 14 amino acids. V trimming: 3 bases; J trimming: 3 bases; junction bases outside the gene matches: 4. For the CDR3, the DNA is TGTGCCAGCAGCCACACTGGACAGGGCTACGAGCAGTACTTC. Amino acids: CASSHTGQGYEQYF.

V gene TRBV10-3 combines with J gene TRBJ1-1; 7 bases are shared with TRBD1. Germline trimming cut 3 bases from V and 6 bases from J; bases unmatched to any gene: 13. Per germline, CDR1 ENHRY and CDR2 SYGVKD. CDR3 size: 16 residues. CDR3 sequence reads: CAISDIKGAPRAEAFF. DNA for the CDR3: TGTGCCATCAGTGATATTAAGGGGGCCCCTCGGGCTGAAGCTTTCTTT.

The chain joins TRBV19 to TRBJ2-5, with TRBD1 matching over 7 bases. Germline V CDR1 and CDR2: LNHDA, SQIVND (reference sequence). This CDR3 comprises 13 residues. Unmatched junction bases numbered 8, after V lost 8 bases and J lost 5 bases. DNA for the CDR3: TGTGCCAGTGGGTGGGACAGTGAGGAGACCCAGTACTTC. Its translation is CASGWDSEETQYF.

This chain's CDR3 is CASSQEGQTFYEQYF. The CDR3 DNA follows: TGCGCCAGCAGCCAAGAGGGACAGACGTTCTACGAGCAGTACTTC. The rearrangement uses TRBV4-1 and TRBJ2-7; TRBD1 matches 7 bases. The CDR3 has 15 residues. Germline assignment: CDR1 MGHRA and CDR2 YSYEKL. The J segment lost 3 bases and the V segment lost 0 bases, leaving 5 bases of the junction unmatched.

The J gene is TRBJ1-3, the V gene TRBV2, with 7 bases identical to TRBD1. The CDR3 has 14 amino acids. Germline lookup yields CDR1 SNHLY and CDR2 FYNNEI. V trimming: 6 bases; J trimming: 0 bases; junction bases outside the gene matches: 2. CDR3 coding DNA: TGTGCCAGCAGGGGACAGATCTCTGGAAACACCATATATTTT. Its protein product is CASRGQISGNTIYF.

The chain uses TRBV7-9 and TRBJ2-1; possibly TRBD2 for D (6 bases). The CDR3 is made up of 15 amino acids. From germline, CDR1 is SEHNR and CDR2 FQNEAQ (reference sequence). Trimming cost V 4 bases and J 5 bases, with 15 bases left between them. The CDR3 nucleotides read TGTGCCAGCAGCTCACCGGGACTTCCCAACAATGAGCAGTTCTTC. Amino acids: CASSSPGLPNNEQFF.

The chain is built from TRBV7-3 and TRBJ1-2; 7 nucleotides line up with TRBD1. The CDR3 loop spans 13 amino acids. V lost 5 bases, J lost 8 bases, and 8 bases stayed unmatched. Per the germline V gene, CDR1 is SGHTA and CDR2 is FQGTGA. DNA for the CDR3: TGTGCCAGCAGCCCCGACAGGGAACAAGGCTACACCTTC. Translated, it gives CASSPDREQGYTF.

The chain recombines TRBV6-5 with TRBJ1-1; 8 positions match TRBD1. This CDR3 has 13 residues. The germline CDR1 and CDR2 sequences are MNHEY and SVGAGI. The junction had 11 bases not matched to a gene; V was cut back by 7 bases and J by 10 bases. CDR3 bases: TGTGCCAGCACCCTGGGACAGGCCGGCCGAGCTTTCTTT. This encodes CASTLGQAGRAFF.

This chain joins TRBV7-9 and TRBJ1-2; 12 bases map to TRBD1. The CDR3 is made up of 17 amino acids. With V trimmed by 4 bases and J by 4 bases, 10 bases remained unmatched. In germline, CDR1 is SEHNR, CDR2 FQNEAQ (reference sequence). This CDR3 is CASSSRQGQGAIYGYTF. CDR3 sequence (DNA): TGTGCCAGCAGCTCCAGGCAGGGACAGGGGGCGATCTATGGCTACACCTTC.

This chain uses TRBV6-1 with TRBJ1-6, with D maybe TRBD1 (5 bases). Trimming removed 3 bases at V and 2 bases at J, with 11 bases between. Germline V gene data show CDR1 as MNHNS and CDR2 as SASEGT. The CDR3 extends over 16 amino acids. The CDR3 is CASSDDRGTYNSPLHF. In nucleotides, the CDR3 is TGTGCCAGCAGTGATGATCGGGGCACCTATAATTCACCCCTCCACTTT.

The genes are TRBV11-2 and TRBJ2-2, with D hard to call. CDR1 is SGHAT and CDR2 is FQNNGV in the germline V gene. V was pared by 5 bases and J by 0 bases, with 19 bases between. The CDR3 has 18 amino acids. The CDR3 region is CASSRLSMLGTNTGELFF. CDR3 nucleotide sequence: TGTGCCAGCAGCCGACTCAGCATGCTAGGGACGAACACCGGGGAGCTGTTTTTT.

This rearrangement joins TRBV5-6 to TRBJ2-2; D not certain. V lost 4 bases and J lost 4, with 11 bases in between. The germline CDR1 and CDR2 sequences are SGHDT and YYEEEE. The CDR3 has 14 amino acids. The CDR3 loop is CASSGVVGTGELFF. CDR3 coding DNA: TGTGCCAGCAGCGGGGTGGTGGGCACCGGGGAGCTGTTTTTT.

This rearrangement joins TRBV3-1 (or the pseudogene TRBV3-2) to TRBJ2-5; D not certain. The CDR3 extends over 12 amino acids. Trimming stripped 0 bases from V and 5 bases from J, with 4 bases between. CDR1 LGHDT and CDR2 YNNKEL come from the germline V gene (reference sequence). CDR3 DNA: TGTGCCAGCAGCCAAGATCCCGAGACCCAGTACTTC. Its translation is CASSQDPETQYF.

The J gene is TRBJ1-2, the V gene TRBV2; no firm D call. The V end lost 5 bases, the J end lost 8 bases, and 15 bases lay between the germline ends. This CDR3 has 13 residues. CDR1 is SNHLY, CDR2 FYNNEI, per germline. This chain's CDR3 is CASSPGSFRGYTF. As DNA, the CDR3 is TGTGCCAGCAGTCCTGGGAGTTTCCGCGGCTACACCTTC.

The chain carries TRBV28 and TRBJ1-5, with D possibly being TRBD1 (6 bases). The CDR3 extends over 15 amino acids. Trimming stripped 4 bases from V and 3 bases from J, with 13 bases between. Germline lookup yields CDR1 MDHEN and CDR2 SYDVKM. The CDR3 DNA is TGTGCCAGCAGTTGGACAGAGGGTCTCAATCAGCCCCAGCATTTT. It codes for CASSWTEGLNQPQHF.

The chain recombines TRBV24-1 with TRBJ1-1; tentatively, D is TRBD1 (5 bases). The V gene's germline CDR1 is KGHDR and CDR2 SFDVKD. The CDR3 contains 15 residues. Trimming removed 2 bases at V and 2 bases at J, with 11 bases between. The CDR3 sequence is CATSDSTRDNTEAFF. DNA of the CDR3: TGTGCCACCAGTGATTCTACCCGGGACAACACTGAAGCTTTCTTT.

The chain has TRBV18 and TRBJ2-6; D is uncertain. CDR3 length: 18 amino acids. CDR1 is KGHSH, CDR2 LQKENI, per germline. Trimming stripped 0 bases from V and 1 base from J, with 13 bases between. CDR3 region: CASSPPGRLISGANVLTF. Written as DNA, the CDR3 is TGTGCCAGCTCACCACCTGGCAGGTTGATATCTGGGGCCAACGTCCTGACTTTC.

V usage is TRBV28 and J usage is TRBJ2-1; either TRBD1 or TRBD2 may supply D (6 bases each). Trimming took 7 bases from V and 2 from J, leaving 12 bases between them. The CDR3 extends over 14 amino acids. Germline V gene lookup returns CDR1 MDHEN and CDR2 SYDVKM. CDR3: CASKTGAPYNEQFF. CDR3 in DNA: TGTGCCAGCAAGACGGGGGCCCCCTACAATGAGCAGTTCTTC.

The chain has TRBV11-2 and TRBJ2-1; 11 nucleotides agree with TRBD2. V gave up 6 bases and J gave up 7 bases; unmatched junction bases: 8. The CDR3 is 15 residues long. Per the germline V gene, CDR1 is SGHAT and CDR2 is FQNNGV. In nucleotides, the CDR3 is TGTGCCAGCAGGCATACTAGCGGGAGAAGGAATGAGCAGTTCTTC. Translation: CASRHTSGRRNEQFF.

The V gene is TRBV10-3, the J gene TRBJ1-2; D gene ambiguous. This CDR3 is built from 16 residues. CDR1 and CDR2 from the germline V gene are ENHRY and SYGVKD. Trimming removed 3 bases at V and 1 base at J, with 15 bases between. As DNA, the CDR3 is TGTGCCATCAGTGAAGGCGCTGGACGGAGTAACTATGGCTACACCTTC. Translation: CAISEGAGRSNYGYTF.

The chain is built from TRBV7-9 and TRBJ2-7; 10 nucleotides align to TRBD1. The CDR3 length is 16 residues. Unmatched junction bases numbered 10, after V lost 5 bases and J lost 3 bases. Germline loops: CDR1 SEHNR, CDR2 FQNEAQ (reference sequence). This chain's CDR3 is CASSTRPTGGIYEQYF. DNA of the CDR3: TGTGCCAGCAGCACGCGTCCGACAGGGGGCATCTACGAGCAGTACTTC.

The genes are TRBV7-9 and TRBJ1-2, with D possibly matching TRBD1 (5 bases). Trimming stripped 5 bases from V and 9 bases from J, with 22 bases between. Germline V lookup: CDR1 SEHNR, CDR2 FQNEAQ (reference sequence). The CDR3 is made up of 15 amino acids. This chain's CDR3 is CASSAVEAGRGSYTF. Written as DNA, the CDR3 is TGTGCCAGCAGCGCAGTCGAGGCAGGGCGGGGGAGCTACACCTTC.

J is TRBJ2-7 and V is TRBV27; 8 nucleotides align to TRBD2. V was clipped by 6 bases and J by 1 base; unmatched bases: 20. The CDR3 has 19 residues. Germline V gene sequence: CDR1 MNHEY, CDR2 SMNVEV (reference sequence). The CDR3 DNA reads TGTGCCAGCAGCTCAATTAGGGGGATAGTTAGCGGGAATTCCTACGAGCAGTACTTC. Translating it yields CASSSIRGIVSGNSYEQYF.

The sample holds one count of this clone. The chain has TRBV24-1 and TRBJ2-5, with 8 bases lining up with TRBD2. Germline trimming cut 5 bases from V and 6 bases from J; bases unmatched to any gene: 7. The germline gives CDR1 KGHDR, CDR2 SFDVKD. This CDR3 is 14 amino acids long. As DNA, the CDR3 is TGTGCCACCAGTGTGCGAGCGGGGGACCAGACCCAGTACTTC. Its translation: CATSVRAGDQTQYF.